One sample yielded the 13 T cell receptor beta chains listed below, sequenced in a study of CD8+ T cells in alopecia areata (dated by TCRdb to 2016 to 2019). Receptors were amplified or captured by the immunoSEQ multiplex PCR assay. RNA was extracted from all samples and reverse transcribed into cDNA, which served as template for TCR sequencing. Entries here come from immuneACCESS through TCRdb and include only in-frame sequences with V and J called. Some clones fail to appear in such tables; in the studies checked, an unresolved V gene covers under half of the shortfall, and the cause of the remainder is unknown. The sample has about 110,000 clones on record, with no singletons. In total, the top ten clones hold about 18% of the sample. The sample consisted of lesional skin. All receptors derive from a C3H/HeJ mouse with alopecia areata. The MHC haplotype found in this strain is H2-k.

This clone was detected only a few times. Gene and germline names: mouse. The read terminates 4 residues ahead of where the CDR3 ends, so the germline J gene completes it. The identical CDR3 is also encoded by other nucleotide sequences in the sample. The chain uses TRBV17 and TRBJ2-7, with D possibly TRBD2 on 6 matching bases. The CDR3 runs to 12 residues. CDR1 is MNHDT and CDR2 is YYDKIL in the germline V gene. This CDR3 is CASSRDFYEQYF. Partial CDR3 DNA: TGTGCTAGCAGCCGGGACTTTTAT.

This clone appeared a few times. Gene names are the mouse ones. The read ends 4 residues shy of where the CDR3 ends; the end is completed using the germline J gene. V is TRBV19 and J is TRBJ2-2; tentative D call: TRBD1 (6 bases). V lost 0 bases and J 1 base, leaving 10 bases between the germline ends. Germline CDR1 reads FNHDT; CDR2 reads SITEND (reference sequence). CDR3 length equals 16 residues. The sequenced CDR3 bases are TGTGCCAGCAGTATAGTACAGGGAGTAAACACCGGG. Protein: CASSIVQGVNTG. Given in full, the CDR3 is CASSIVQGVNTGQLYF. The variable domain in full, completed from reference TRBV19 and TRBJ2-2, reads GGIITQTPKFLIGQEGQKLTLKCQQNFNHDTMYWYRQDSGKGLRLIYYSITENDLQKGDLSEGYDASREKKSSFSLTVTSAQKNEMAVFLCASSIVQGVNTGQLYFGEGSKLTVL.

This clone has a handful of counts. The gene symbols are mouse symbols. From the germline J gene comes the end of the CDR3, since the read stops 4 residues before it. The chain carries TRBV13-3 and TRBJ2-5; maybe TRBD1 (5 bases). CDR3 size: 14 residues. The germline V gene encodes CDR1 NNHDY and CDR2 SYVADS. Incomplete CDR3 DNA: TGTGCCAGCAGTGATCCTAGGACAAAAGAC. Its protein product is CASSDPRTKD. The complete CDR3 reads CASSDPRTKDTQYF.

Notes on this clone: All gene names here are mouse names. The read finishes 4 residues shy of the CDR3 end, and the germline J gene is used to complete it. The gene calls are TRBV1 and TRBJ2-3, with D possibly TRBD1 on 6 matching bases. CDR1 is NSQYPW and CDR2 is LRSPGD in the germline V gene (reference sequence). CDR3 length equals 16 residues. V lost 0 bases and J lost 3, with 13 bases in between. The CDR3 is CTCSADPGRGAETLYF. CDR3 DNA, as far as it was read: TGCACCTGCAGTGCAGATCCGGGGAGGGGGGCAGAA.

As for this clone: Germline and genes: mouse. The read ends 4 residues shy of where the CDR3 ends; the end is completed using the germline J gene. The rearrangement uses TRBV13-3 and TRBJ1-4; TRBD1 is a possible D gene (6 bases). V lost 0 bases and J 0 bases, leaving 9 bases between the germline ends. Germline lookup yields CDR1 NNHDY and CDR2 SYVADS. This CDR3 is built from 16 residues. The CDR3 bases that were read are TGTGCCAGCAGTGATGCGGCAGGGGTTTCCAACGAA. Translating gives CASSDAAGVSNE. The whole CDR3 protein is CASSDAAGVSNERLFF.

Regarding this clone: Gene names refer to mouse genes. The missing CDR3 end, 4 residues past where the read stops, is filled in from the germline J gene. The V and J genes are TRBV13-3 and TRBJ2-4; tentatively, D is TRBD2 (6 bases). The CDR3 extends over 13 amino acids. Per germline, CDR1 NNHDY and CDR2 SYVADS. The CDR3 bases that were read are TGTGCCAGCAGTGATAGTTGGGGGAAC. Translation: CASSDSWGN. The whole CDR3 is CASSDSWGNTLYF.

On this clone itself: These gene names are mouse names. CDR3 sequence reads: CASSDAGTGGVNQDTQYF. The part of the CDR3 DNA that was read is TGTGCCAGCAGTGATGCGGGGACTGGGGGGGTGAACCAAGAC. V gene TRBV13-3 combines with J gene TRBJ2-5; 13 positions match TRBD2. The read terminates 4 residues ahead of where the CDR3 ends, so the germline J gene completes it. Germline V gene lookup returns CDR1 NNHDY and CDR2 SYVADS. V gave up 0 bases and J gave up 0 bases; unmatched junction bases: 4. The CDR3 sequence is 18 residues long.

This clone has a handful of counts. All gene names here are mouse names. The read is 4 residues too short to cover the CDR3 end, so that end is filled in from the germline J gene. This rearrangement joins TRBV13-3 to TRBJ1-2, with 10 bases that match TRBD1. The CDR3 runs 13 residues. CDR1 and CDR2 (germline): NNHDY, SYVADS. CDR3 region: CASRGQGRPDYTF. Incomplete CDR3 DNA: TGTGCCAGCAGGGGACAGGGGCGCCCC.

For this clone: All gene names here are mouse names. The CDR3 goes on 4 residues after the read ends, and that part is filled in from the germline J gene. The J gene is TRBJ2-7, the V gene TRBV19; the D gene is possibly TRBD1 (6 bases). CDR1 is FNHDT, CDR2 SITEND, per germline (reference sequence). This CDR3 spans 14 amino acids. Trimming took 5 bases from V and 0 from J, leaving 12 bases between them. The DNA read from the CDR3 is TGTGCCAGCAGCCCTCAGGGGAACTCCTAT. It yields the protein CASSPQGNSY. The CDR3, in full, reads CASSPQGNSYEQYF.

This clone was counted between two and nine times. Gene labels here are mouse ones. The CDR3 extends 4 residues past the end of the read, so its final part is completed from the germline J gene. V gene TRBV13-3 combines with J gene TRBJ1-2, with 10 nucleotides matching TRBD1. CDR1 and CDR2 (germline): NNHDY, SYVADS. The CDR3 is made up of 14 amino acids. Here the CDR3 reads CASSPGQGRSDYTF. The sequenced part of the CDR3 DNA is TGTGCCAGCAGTCCGGGACAGGGGAGGTCC.

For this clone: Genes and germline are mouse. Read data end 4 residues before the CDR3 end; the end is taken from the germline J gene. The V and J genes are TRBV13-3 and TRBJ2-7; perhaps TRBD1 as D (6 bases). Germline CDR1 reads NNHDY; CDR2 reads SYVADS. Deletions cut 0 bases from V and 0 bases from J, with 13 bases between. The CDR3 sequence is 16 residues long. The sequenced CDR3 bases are TGTGCCAGCAGTGATGCAGGACGGGACATCTCCTAT. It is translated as CASSDAGRDISY. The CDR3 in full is CASSDAGRDISYEQYF.

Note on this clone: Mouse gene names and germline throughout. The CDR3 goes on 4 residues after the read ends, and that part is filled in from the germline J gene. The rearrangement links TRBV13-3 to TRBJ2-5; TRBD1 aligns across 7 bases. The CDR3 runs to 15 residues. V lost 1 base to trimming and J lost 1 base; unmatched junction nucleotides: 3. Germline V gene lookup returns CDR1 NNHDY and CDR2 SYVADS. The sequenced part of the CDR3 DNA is TGTGCCAGCAGTGATAAAGGGACAGACCAAGAC. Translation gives CASSDKGTDQD. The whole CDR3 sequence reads CASSDKGTDQDTQYF.

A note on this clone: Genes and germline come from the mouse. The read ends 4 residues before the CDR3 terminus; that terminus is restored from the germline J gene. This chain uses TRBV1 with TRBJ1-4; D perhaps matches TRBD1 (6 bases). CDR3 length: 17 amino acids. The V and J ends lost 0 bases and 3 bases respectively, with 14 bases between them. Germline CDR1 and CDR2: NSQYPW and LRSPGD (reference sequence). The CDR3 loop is CTCSADKGDKTNERLFF. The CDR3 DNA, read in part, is TGCACCTGCAGTGCAGATAAGGGGGACAAAACCAACGAA.